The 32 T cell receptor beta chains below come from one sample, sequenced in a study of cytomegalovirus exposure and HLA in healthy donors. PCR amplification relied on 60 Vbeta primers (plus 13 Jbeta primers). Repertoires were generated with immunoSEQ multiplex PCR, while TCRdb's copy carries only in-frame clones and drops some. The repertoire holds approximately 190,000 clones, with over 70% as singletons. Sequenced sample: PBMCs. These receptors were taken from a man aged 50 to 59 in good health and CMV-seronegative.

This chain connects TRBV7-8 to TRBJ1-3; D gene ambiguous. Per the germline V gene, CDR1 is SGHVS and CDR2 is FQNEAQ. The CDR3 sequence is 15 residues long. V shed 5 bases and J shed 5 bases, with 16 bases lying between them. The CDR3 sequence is CASSPRQYSRNTIYF. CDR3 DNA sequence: TGTGCCAGCAGCCCCCGACAATATAGTCGAAACACCATATATTTT. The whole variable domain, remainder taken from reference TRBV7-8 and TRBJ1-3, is GAGVSQSPRYKVAKRGQDVALRCDPISGHVSLFWYQQALGQGPEFLTYFQNEAQLDKSGLPSDRFFAERPEGSVSTLKIQRTQQEDSAVYLCASSPRQYSRNTIYFGEGSWLTVV.

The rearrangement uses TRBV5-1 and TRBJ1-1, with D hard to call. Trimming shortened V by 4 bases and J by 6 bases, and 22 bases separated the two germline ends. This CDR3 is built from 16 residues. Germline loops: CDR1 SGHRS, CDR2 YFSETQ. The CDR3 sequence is CASSPQWEAEGAEAFF. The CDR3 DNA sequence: TGCGCCAGCAGCCCTCAATGGGAGGCCGAGGGCGCTGAAGCTTTCTTT.

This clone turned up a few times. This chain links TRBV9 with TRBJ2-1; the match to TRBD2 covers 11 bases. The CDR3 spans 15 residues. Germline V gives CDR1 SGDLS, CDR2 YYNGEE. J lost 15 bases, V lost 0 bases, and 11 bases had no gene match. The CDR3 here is CASSVEASGGLGGFF. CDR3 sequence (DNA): TGTGCCAGCAGCGTAGAGGCTAGCGGGGGGCTGGGTGGGTTCTTC.

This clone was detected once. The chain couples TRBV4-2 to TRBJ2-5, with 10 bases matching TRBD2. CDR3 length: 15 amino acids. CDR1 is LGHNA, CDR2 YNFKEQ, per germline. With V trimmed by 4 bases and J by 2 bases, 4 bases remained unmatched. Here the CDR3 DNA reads TGTGCCAGCAGCCCCTGGACTAGCGGTCAAGAGACCCAGTACTTC. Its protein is CASSPWTSGQETQYF.

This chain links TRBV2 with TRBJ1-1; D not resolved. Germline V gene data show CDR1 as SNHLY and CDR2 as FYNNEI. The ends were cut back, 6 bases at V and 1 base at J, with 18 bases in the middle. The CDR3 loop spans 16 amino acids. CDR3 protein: CASREGSLYTNTEAFF. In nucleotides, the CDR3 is TGTGCCAGCAGAGAGGGCAGTCTGTATACGAACACTGAAGCTTTCTTT.

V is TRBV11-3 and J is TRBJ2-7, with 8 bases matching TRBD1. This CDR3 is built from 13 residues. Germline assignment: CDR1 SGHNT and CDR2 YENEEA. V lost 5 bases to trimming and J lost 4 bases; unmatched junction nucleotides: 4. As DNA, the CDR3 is TGTGCCAGCAGCGCCGGACAGGGATACGAGCAGTACTTC. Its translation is CASSAGQGYEQYF.

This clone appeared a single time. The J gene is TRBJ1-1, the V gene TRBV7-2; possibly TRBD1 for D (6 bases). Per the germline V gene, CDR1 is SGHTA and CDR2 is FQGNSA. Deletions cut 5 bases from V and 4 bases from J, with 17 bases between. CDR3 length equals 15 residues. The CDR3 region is CASSLRRGTSTEAFF. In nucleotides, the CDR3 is TGTGCCAGCAGCCTTAGAAGGGGGACATCCACTGAAGCTTTCTTT.

DNA of the CDR3: TGTGCCAGCTCACCAAAGGAGGGACAGCTTAGCAACTATGGCTACACCTTC. It translates to CASSPKEGQLSNYGYTF. V and J are TRBV18 and TRBJ1-2; 7 bases are shared with TRBD1. The CDR3 spans 17 residues. V lost 2 bases to trimming and J lost 2 bases; unmatched junction nucleotides: 11. Germline V gene lookup returns CDR1 KGHSH and CDR2 LQKENI.

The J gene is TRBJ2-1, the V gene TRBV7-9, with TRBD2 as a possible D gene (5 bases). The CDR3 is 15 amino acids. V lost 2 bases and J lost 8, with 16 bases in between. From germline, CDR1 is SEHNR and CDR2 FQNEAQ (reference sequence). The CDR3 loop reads CASSLLTGGGHEQFF. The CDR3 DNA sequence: TGTGCCAGCAGCTTACTCACCGGAGGTGGGCATGAGCAGTTCTTC.

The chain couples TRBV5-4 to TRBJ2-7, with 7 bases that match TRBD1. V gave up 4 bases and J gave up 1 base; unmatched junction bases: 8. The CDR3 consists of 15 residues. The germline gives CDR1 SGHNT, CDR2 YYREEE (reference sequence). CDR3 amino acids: CASSTGSTGSYEQYF. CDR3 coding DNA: TGTGCCAGCAGCACCGGTTCGACAGGGTCCTACGAGCAGTACTTC.

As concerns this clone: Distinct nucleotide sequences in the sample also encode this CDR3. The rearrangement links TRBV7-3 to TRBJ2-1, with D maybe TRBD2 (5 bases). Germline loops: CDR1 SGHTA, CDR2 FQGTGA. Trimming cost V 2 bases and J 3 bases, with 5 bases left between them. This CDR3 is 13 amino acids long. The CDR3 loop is CASSLGSYNEQFF. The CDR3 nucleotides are TGTGCCAGCAGCTTAGGGAGCTACAATGAGCAGTTCTTC.

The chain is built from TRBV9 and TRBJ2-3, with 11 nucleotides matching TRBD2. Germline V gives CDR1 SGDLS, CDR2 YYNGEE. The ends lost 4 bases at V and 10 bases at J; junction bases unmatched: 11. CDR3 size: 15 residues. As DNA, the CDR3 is TGTGCCAGCAGCTTTAGCGGGGGGGCCATCAGTGCGCAGTATTTT. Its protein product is CASSFSGGAISAQYF. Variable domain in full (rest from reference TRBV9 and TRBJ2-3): DSGVTQTPKHLITATGQRVTLRCSPRSGDLSVYWYQQSLDQGLQFLIQYYNGEERAKGNILERFSAQQFPDLHSELNLSSLELGDSALYFCASSFSGGAISAQYFGPGTRLTVL.

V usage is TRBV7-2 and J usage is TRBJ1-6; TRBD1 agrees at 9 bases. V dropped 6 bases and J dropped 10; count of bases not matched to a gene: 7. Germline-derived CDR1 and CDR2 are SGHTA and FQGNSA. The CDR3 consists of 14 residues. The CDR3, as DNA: TGTGCCAGCAGGATAGACAGGGGGGCCTCACCCCTCCACTTT. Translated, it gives CASRIDRGASPLHF.

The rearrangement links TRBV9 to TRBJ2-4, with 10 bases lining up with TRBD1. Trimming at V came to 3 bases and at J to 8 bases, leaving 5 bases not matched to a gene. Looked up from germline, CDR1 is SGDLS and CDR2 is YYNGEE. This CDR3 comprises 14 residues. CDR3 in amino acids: CASSADRGLDIQYF. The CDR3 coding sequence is TGTGCCAGCAGCGCCGACAGGGGGCTGGACATTCAGTACTTC.

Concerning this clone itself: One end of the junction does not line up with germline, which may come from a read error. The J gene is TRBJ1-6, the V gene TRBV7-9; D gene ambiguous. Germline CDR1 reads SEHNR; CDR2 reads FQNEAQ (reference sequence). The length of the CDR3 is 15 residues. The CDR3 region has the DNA TGTTCCAGCAGCTTAACCCCAATGCGGAATTCACCCCTCCACTTT. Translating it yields CSSSLTPMRNSPLHF.

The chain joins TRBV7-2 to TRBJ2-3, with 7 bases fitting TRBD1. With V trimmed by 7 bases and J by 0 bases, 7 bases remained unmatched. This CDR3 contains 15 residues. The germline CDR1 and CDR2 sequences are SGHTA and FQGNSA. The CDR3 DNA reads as TGTGCCAGCAACTTGGTGGGACAGAGCACAGATACGCAGTATTTT. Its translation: CASNLVGQSTDTQYF.

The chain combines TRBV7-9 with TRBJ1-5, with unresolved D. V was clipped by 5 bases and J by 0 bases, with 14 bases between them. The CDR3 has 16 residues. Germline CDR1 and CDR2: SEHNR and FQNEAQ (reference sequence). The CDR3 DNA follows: TGTGCCAGCAGCATAAGCGCGGGCACTAGCAATCAGCCCCAGCATTTT. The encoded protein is CASSISAGTSNQPQHF. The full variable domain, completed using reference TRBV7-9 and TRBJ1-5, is DTGVSQNPRHKITKRGQNVTFRCDPISEHNRLYWYRQTLGQGPEFLTYFQNEAQLEKSRLLSDRFSAERPKGSFSTLEIQRTEQGDSAMYLCASSISAGTSNQPQHFGDGTRLSIL.

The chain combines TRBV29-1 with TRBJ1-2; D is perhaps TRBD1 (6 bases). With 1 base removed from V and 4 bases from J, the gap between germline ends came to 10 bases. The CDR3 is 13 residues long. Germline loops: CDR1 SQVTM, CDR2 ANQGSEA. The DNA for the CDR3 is TGCAGCGTTGAAGGGACAGAGGTCTATGGCTACACCTTC. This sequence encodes CSVEGTEVYGYTF.

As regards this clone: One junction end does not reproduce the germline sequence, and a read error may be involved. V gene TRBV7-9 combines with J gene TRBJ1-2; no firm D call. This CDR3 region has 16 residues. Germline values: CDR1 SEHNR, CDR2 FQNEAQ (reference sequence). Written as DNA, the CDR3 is TGTTCCAGCAGCTCAGGAGGCTCCCGAGCTAACTATGGCTACACCTTC. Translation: CSSSSGGSRANYGYTF.

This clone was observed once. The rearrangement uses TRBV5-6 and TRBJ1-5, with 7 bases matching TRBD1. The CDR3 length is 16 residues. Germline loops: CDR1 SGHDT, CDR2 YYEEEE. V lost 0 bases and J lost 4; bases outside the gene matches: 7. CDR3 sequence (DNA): TGTGCCAGCAGCTTGGCCGGGACAGCGGATAATCAGCCCCAGCATTTT. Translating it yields CASSLAGTADNQPQHF.

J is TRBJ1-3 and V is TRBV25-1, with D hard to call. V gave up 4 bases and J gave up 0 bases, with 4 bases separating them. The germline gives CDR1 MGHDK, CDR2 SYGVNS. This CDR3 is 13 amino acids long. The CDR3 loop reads CASSAHSGNTIYF. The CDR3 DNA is TGTGCCAGCAGTGCACACTCTGGAAACACCATATATTTT.

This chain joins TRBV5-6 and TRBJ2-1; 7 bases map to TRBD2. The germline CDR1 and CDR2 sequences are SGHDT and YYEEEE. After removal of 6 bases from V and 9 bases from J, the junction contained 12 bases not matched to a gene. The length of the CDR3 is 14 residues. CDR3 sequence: CASTPRGGRGEQFF. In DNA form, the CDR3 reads TGTGCCAGCACCCCGAGGGGAGGGAGGGGTGAGCAGTTCTTC.

CDR3 sequence (DNA): TGCGCCAGCAGCTTGGGCGACGTGGGCGCGGAAGCTTTCTTT. Protein sequence: CASSLGDVGAEAFF. The chain combines TRBV5-1 with TRBJ1-1, with no clear D. CDR1 SGHRS and CDR2 YFSETQ come from the germline V gene. The CDR3 consists of 14 residues. V lost 0 bases, J lost 8 bases, and 14 bases lay in between.

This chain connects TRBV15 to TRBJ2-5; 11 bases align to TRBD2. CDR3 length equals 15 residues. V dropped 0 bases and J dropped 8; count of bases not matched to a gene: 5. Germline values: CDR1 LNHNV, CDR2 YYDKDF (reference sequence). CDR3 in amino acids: CATSRDASGGQTQYF. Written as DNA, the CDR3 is TGTGCCACCAGCAGAGATGCTAGCGGGGGGCAAACCCAGTACTTC.

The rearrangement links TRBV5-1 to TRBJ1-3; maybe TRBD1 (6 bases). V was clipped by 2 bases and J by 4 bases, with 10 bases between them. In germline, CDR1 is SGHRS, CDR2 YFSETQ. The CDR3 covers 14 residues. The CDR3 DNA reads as TGCGCCAGCAGCTTTTCAGGGGTCGGAAACACCATATATTTT. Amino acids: CASSFSGVGNTIYF.

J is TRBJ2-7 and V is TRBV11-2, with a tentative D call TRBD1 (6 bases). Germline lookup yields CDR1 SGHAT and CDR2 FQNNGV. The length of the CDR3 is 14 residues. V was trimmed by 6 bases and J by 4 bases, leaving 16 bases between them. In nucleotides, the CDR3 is TGTGCCAGCAGGGTAGGGGGTTCCCTTTACGAGCAGTACTTC. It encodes CASRVGGSLYEQYF.

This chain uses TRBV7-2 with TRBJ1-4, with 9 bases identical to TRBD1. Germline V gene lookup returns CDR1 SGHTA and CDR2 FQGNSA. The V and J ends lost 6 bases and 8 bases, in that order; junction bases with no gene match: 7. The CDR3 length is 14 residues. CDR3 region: CASSPTGGREKLFF. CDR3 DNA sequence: TGTGCCAGCAGTCCGACAGGGGGAAGGGAAAAACTGTTTTTT.

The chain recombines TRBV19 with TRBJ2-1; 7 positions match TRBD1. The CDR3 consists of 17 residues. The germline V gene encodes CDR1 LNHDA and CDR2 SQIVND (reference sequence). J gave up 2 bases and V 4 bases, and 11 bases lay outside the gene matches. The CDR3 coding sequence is TGTGCCAGTAGTAGGGACAGCCGTATAAAAACCTACAATGAGCAGTTCTTC. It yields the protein CASSRDSRIKTYNEQFF.

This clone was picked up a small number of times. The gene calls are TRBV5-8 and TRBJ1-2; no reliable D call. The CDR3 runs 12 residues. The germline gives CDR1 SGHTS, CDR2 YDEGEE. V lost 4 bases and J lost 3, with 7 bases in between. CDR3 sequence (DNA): TGTGCCAGCAGCCCGGGGTACTATGGCTACACCTTC. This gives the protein CASSPGYYGYTF.

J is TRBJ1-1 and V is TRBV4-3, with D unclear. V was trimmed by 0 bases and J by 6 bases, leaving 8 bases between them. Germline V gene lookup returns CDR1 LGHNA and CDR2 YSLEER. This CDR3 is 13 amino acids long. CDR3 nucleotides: TGCGCCAGCAGCCAAGATCAGCGGGCTGAAGCTTTCTTT. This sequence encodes CASSQDQRAEAFF.

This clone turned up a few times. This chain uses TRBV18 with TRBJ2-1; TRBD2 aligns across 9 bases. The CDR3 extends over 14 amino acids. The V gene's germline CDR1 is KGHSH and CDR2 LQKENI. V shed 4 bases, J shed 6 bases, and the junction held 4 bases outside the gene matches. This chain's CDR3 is CASSRRGGLNEQFF. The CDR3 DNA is TGTGCCAGCTCACGGCGGGGGGGCCTCAATGAGCAGTTCTTC.

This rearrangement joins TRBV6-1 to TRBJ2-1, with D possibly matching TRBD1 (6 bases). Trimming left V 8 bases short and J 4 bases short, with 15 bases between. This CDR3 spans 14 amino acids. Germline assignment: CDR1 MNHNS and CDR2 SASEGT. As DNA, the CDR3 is TGTGCCAGCGGGGGACATCGCCCTTACAATGAGCAGTTCTTC. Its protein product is CASGGHRPYNEQFF.